The 30 T cell receptor beta chains below come from one sample, sequenced in a study of cytomegalovirus exposure and HLA in healthy donors. The study ran its PCR with 60 Vbeta and 13 Jbeta primers. Profiled with immunoSEQ multiplex PCR; TCRdb holds only in-frame clones, not every one. The table lists 100,000 or so clones, around three quarters of them singletons. Specimen: PBMCs. Receptors were obtained from a man aged 35-49 years in good health and CMV-seropositive.

Turning to this clone: A read error may account for a junction end that differs from germline. The genes are TRBV7-9 and TRBJ2-7; 7 nucleotides match TRBD1. The CDR3 contains 15 residues. CDR1 SEHNR and CDR2 FQNEAQ come from the germline V gene (reference sequence). Here the CDR3 reads CSSSLGGPRADEQYF. Here the CDR3 DNA reads TGTTCCAGCAGCTTAGGGGGCCCACGGGCCGACGAGCAGTACTTC.

The chain uses TRBV5-1 and TRBJ1-2; 9 positions match TRBD1. The CDR3 has 15 residues. The ends lost 0 bases at V and 4 bases at J; junction bases unmatched: 4. Germline lookup yields CDR1 SGHRS and CDR2 YFSETQ. The CDR3 coding sequence is TGCGCCAGCAGCTTGGGACAGGGGGTTCTCTATGGCTACACCTTC. Translating gives CASSLGQGVLYGYTF.

Only one count was recorded for this clone. This chain uses TRBV5-1 with TRBJ2-3; D remains ambiguous. Germline-derived CDR1 and CDR2 are SGHRS and YFSETQ. V was shortened by 0 bases and J by 0 bases, with 8 bases between the two germline ends. The CDR3 runs to 15 residues. DNA of the CDR3: TGCGCCAGCAGCTTGGGGCAGGCGAGCACAGATACGCAGTATTTT. The encoded protein is CASSLGQASTDTQYF.

About this clone: Germline and junction disagree at one end, which may indicate a read error. Other nucleotide sequences in the sample specify the same CDR3. The chain couples TRBV4-2 to TRBJ2-1, with TRBD1 as a possible D gene (6 bases). This CDR3 has 14 residues. The germline gives CDR1 LGHNA, CDR2 YNFKEQ. The CDR3 nucleotides read TGTGCCAGCAGCCAAGTTCAAGGGGACAATGAGCAATTCTTC. Amino acid sequence: CASSQVQGDNEQFF.

This chain joins TRBV5-1 and TRBJ1-1, with TRBD1 matching over 7 bases. The CDR3 extends over 13 amino acids. Germline V gene data show CDR1 as SGHRS and CDR2 as YFSETQ. V shed 5 bases, J shed 8 bases, and the junction held 9 bases outside the gene matches. This CDR3 is CASRQGQEDEAFF. The CDR3 bases are TGCGCCAGCAGACAAGGACAGGAGGACGAAGCTTTCTTT. Full variable domain (rest looked up from reference TRBV5-1 and TRBJ1-1): KAGVTQTPRYLIKTRGQQVTLSCSPISGHRSVSWYQQTPGQGLQFLFEYFSETQRNKGNFPGRFSGRQFSNSRSEMNVSTLELGDSALYLCASRQGQEDEAFFGQGTRLTVV.

This rearrangement joins TRBV2 to TRBJ2-5; 12 bases map to TRBD1. CDR1 and CDR2 (germline): SNHLY, FYNNEI. The CDR3 spans 12 residues. Losses at the gene ends were 10 bases for V and 11 bases for J; bases not matched to a gene: 8. The CDR3 protein is CATRDRGHEQYF. The CDR3 DNA reads TGTGCCACCCGGGACAGGGGGCATGAGCAGTACTTC. Supplemented by reference TRBV2 and TRBJ2-5, the full variable domain reads EPEVTQTPSHQVTQMGQEVILRCVPISNHLYFYWYRQILGQKVEFLVSFYNNEISEKSEIFDDQFSVERPDGSNFTLKIRSTKLEDSAMYFCATRDRGHEQYFGPGTRLLVL.

V is TRBV7-8 and J is TRBJ1-2; TRBD1 matches 11 bases. The CDR3 spans 15 residues. Germline V lookup: CDR1 SGHVS, CDR2 FQNEAQ. Trimming removed 5 bases from V and 8 bases from J; junction bases left unmatched: 10. The CDR3 protein is CASSPSPGQGEGYTF. CDR3 nucleotides: TGTGCCAGCAGCCCGAGCCCGGGACAGGGGGAAGGCTACACCTTC. The whole variable domain, remainder taken from reference TRBV7-8 and TRBJ1-2, is GAGVSQSPRYKVAKRGQDVALRCDPISGHVSLFWYQQALGQGPEFLTYFQNEAQLDKSGLPSDRFFAERPEGSVSTLKIQRTQQEDSAVYLCASSPSPGQGEGYTFGSGTRLTVV.

This clone was found a few times. The chain couples TRBV6-5 to TRBJ1-4; no definite D call. The V end lost 0 bases, the J end lost 0 bases, and 8 bases lay between the germline ends. CDR1 is MNHEY, CDR2 SVGAGI, per germline. CDR3 size: 16 residues. In DNA, the CDR3 is TGTGCCAGCAGTTACTCGATACCAGCAACTAATGAAAAACTGTTTTTT. Its translation: CASSYSIPATNEKLFF.

This clone was seen only a few times. This chain uses TRBV4-2 with TRBJ2-7, with 9 bases identical to TRBD2. This CDR3 has 15 residues. Looked up from germline, CDR1 is LGHNA and CDR2 is YNFKEQ. Trimming took 4 bases from V and 0 from J; bases not matched to a gene: 4. Here the CDR3 DNA reads TGTGCCAGCAGCCCTAGCGGGGAACTCTCCTACGAGCAGTACTTC. It codes for CASSPSGELSYEQYF.

V gene TRBV5-6 combines with J gene TRBJ1-2, with TRBD1 identical over 8 bases. Looked up from germline, CDR1 is SGHDT and CDR2 is YYEEEE. There are 14 residues in the CDR3. Germline trimming cut 1 base from V and 9 bases from J; bases unmatched to any gene: 8. The CDR3 DNA reads as TGTGCCAGCAGCTTGACAGGGGGGGTTAATAGCTACACCTTC. Protein: CASSLTGGVNSYTF. Combining the CDR3 with reference TRBV5-6 and TRBJ1-2 gives the whole variable domain DAGVTQSPTHLIKTRGQQVTLRCSPKSGHDTVSWYQQALGQGPQFIFQYYEEEERQRGNFPDRFSGHQFPNYSSELNVNALLLGDSALYLCASSLTGGVNSYTFGSGTRLTVV.

The J gene is TRBJ1-2, the V gene TRBV6-5; D uncertain. From germline, CDR1 is MNHEY and CDR2 SVGAGI. Trimming shortened V by 2 bases and J by 2 bases, and 6 bases separated the two germline ends. This CDR3 contains 13 residues. CDR3 in DNA: TGTGCCAGCAGTTACCGGGAAAACTATGGCTACACCTTC. It encodes CASSYRENYGYTF.

The V and J genes are TRBV29-1 and TRBJ2-2; possibly TRBD2 for D (6 bases). Germline CDR1 is SQVTM and CDR2 is ANQGSEA. This CDR3 comprises 11 residues. CDR3: CSGGFTGELFF. For the CDR3, the DNA is TGCAGTGGGGGGTTCACCGGGGAGCTGTTTTTT.

This chain links TRBV5-1 with TRBJ1-5; possibly TRBD1 for D (6 bases). Between the trimmed V and J ends, which lost 4 bases and 6 bases, there was a span of 14 bases. CDR1 SGHRS and CDR2 YFSETQ come from the germline V gene. The CDR3 spans 14 residues. The CDR3 coding sequence is TGCGCCAGCAGCCCCATTGGGGGGGCTCAGCCCCAGCATTTT. Translation: CASSPIGGAQPQHF.

This clone was seen a handful of times. The chain employs TRBV27 and TRBJ2-3, with TRBD1 matching 7 bases. Germline assignment: CDR1 MNHEY and CDR2 SMNVEV (reference sequence). Losses at the gene ends were 4 bases for V and 4 bases for J; bases not matched to a gene: 2. This CDR3 is built from 13 residues. The CDR3 loop is CASSSTGPDTQYF. The CDR3 DNA sequence: TGTGCCAGCAGTTCGACAGGGCCAGATACGCAGTATTTT.

The chain is built from TRBV6-5 and TRBJ1-1; D may be TRBD1 (5 bases). Germline CDR1 and CDR2: MNHEY and SVGAGI. The V gene lost 6 bases and the J gene lost 4 bases, with 15 bases spanning the gap. CDR3 length: 14 amino acids. The CDR3 is CASRPPGGGTEAFF. The CDR3 DNA is TGTGCCAGCAGGCCCCCGGGGGGGGGCACTGAAGCTTTCTTT.

As regards this clone: Compared with germline, one end of the junction differs, possibly owing to a read error. The chain couples TRBV7-9 to TRBJ1-5, with D unresolved. This CDR3 is built from 16 residues. Germline V lookup: CDR1 SEHNR, CDR2 FQNEAQ (reference sequence). This CDR3 is CSSSSGGIYSNQPQHF. The CDR3 DNA follows: TGTTCCAGCAGCTCAGGAGGTATCTATAGCAATCAGCCCCAGCATTTT.

V gene TRBV5-1 combines with J gene TRBJ2-3; weak D call: TRBD1 (6 bases). Germline V gene sequence: CDR1 SGHRS, CDR2 YFSETQ. Between the trimmed V and J ends, which lost 0 bases and 2 bases, there was a span of 10 bases. The CDR3 runs 15 residues. CDR3 residues: CASSLVQGYTDTQYF. CDR3 nucleotide sequence: TGCGCCAGCAGCTTGGTACAGGGCTACACAGATACGCAGTATTTT.

The table lists this clone with a few counts. The chain carries TRBV5-1 and TRBJ2-5; 7 positions match TRBD1. The CDR3 contains 15 residues. J was trimmed by 4 bases and V by 3 bases; bases with no gene match: 9. CDR1 and CDR2 from the germline V gene are SGHRS and YFSETQ. CDR3 amino acids: CASSSTGTVRETQYF. In DNA form, the CDR3 reads TGCGCCAGCAGCTCCACCGGGACAGTCAGAGAGACCCAGTACTTC.

The rearrangement links TRBV5-1 to TRBJ2-1, with 9 bases that match TRBD2. V gave up 4 bases and J gave up 7 bases; unmatched junction bases: 12. Germline CDR1 reads SGHRS; CDR2 reads YFSETQ. The CDR3 has 16 residues. This CDR3 reads CASSPVPGLASNEQFF. As DNA, the CDR3 is TGCGCCAGCAGCCCGGTTCCGGGACTAGCTAGTAATGAGCAGTTCTTC.

The rearrangement uses TRBV19 and TRBJ1-1; D is undetermined. Looked up from germline, CDR1 is LNHDA and CDR2 is SQIVND (reference sequence). The CDR3 is 15 amino acids. Trimming cost V 3 bases and J 1 base, with 12 bases left between them. This CDR3 is CASSMWELTNTEAFF. The DNA of the CDR3 is TGTGCCAGTAGTATGTGGGAGTTGACGAACACTGAAGCTTTCTTT.

V is TRBV6-1 and J is TRBJ2-4; tentative D call: TRBD1 (5 bases). The CDR3 length is 15 residues. Germline CDR1 reads MNHNS; CDR2 reads SASEGT. Trimming removed 4 bases at V and 1 base at J, with 11 bases between. The CDR3 sequence: CASSVRVQAKNIQYF. The CDR3 bases are TGTGCCAGCAGTGTCAGGGTCCAGGCCAAAAACATTCAGTACTTC.

V and J are TRBV11-2 and TRBJ2-7; D not certain. The CDR3 has 15 amino acids. Trimming removed 0 bases from V and 0 bases from J, with 9 bases in between. Looked up from germline, CDR1 is SGHAT and CDR2 is FQNNGV. The CDR3 is CASSLEWLSSYEQYF. As DNA, the CDR3 is TGTGCCAGCAGCTTAGAGTGGTTGAGCTCCTACGAGCAGTACTTC.

This clone has a handful of counts. This chain connects TRBV4-1 to TRBJ2-7, with TRBD1 identical over 9 bases. The junction had 10 bases not matched to a gene; V was cut back by 3 bases and J by 4 bases. From germline, CDR1 is MGHRA and CDR2 YSYEKL. The CDR3 is 16 amino acids. CDR3 coding DNA: TGCGCCAGCAGCCAGACCGCCGGGGACAGGGAGTACGAGCAGTACTTC. Translating it yields CASSQTAGDREYEQYF.

This clone appeared a few times. Mismatch with germline at one junction end may stem from a read error. The rearrangement joins TRBV7-9 to TRBJ1-6; TRBD1 aligns across 10 bases. The CDR3 covers 16 residues. The germline V gene encodes CDR1 SEHNR and CDR2 FQNEAQ (reference sequence). The CDR3 loop is CSSSQGQGFYNSPLHF. DNA of the CDR3: TGTTCCAGCAGCCAGGGACAGGGGTTCTATAATTCACCCCTCCACTTT.

This clone was detected a few times. The rearrangement joins TRBV9 to TRBJ1-6; possible D gene TRBD1, 5 bases. V dropped 0 bases and J dropped 14 bases, with 12 bases sitting between them. CDR1 and CDR2 from the germline V gene are SGDLS and YYNGEE. The CDR3 is made up of 13 amino acids. In nucleotides, the CDR3 is TGTGCCAGCAGCGTAGGACACGGGGGAACCCTCCACTTT. Amino acid sequence: CASSVGHGGTLHF.

This chain joins TRBV6-6 and TRBJ2-5, with D tentatively TRBD2 (6 bases). From germline, CDR1 is MNHNY and CDR2 SVGAGI (reference sequence). CDR3 length: 12 amino acids. V lost 5 bases and J 6 bases, leaving 10 bases between the germline ends. The CDR3, as DNA: TGTGCCAGCAGTATCCGGGGGAAGACCCAGTACTTC. It encodes CASSIRGKTQYF.

The J gene is TRBJ1-3, the V gene TRBV5-1; tentative D call: TRBD1 (5 bases). Germline V gene sequence: CDR1 SGHRS, CDR2 YFSETQ. Trimming removed 4 bases at V and 0 bases at J, with 17 bases between. CDR3 length: 17 amino acids. As DNA, the CDR3 is TGCGCCAGCAGCCTAAGTACAGGACCTATCTCTGGAAACACCATATATTTT. Amino acid sequence: CASSLSTGPISGNTIYF.

The V and J genes are TRBV6-1 and TRBJ1-1; TRBD1 matches 9 bases. CDR1 is MNHNS, CDR2 SASEGT, per germline. The length of the CDR3 is 14 residues. Trimming cost V 6 bases and J 5 bases; bases outside gene matches: 7. Here the CDR3 reads CASRGQGRGTEAFF. CDR3 DNA sequence: TGTGCCAGCAGGGGACAGGGCCGTGGGACTGAAGCTTTCTTT.

The rearrangement joins TRBV15 to TRBJ2-7; 8 bases are a match to TRBD1. CDR1 is LNHNV and CDR2 is YYDKDF in the germline V gene (reference sequence). This CDR3 contains 17 residues. Unmatched junction bases numbered 15, after V lost 3 bases and J lost 5 bases. The CDR3 reads CATSSRGNDRGENEQYF. The CDR3 region has the DNA TGTGCCACCAGCAGCAGAGGGAACGACAGGGGCGAGAACGAGCAGTACTTC.

This clone occurred many times. This chain connects TRBV4-2 to TRBJ1-6; TRBD1 aligns across 10 bases. This CDR3 region has 16 residues. CDR1 is LGHNA, CDR2 YNFKEQ, per germline. V was pared by 4 bases and J by 7 bases, with 7 bases of the junction left unmatched. CDR3 in DNA: TGTGCCAGCAGCCGAGTTTGGGGACAGGGGAATTCACCCCTCCACTTT. Translated: CASSRVWGQGNSPLHF.